The 14 T cell receptor beta chains below all came from one sample that was sequenced in a study of T cells in Graves' hyperthyroidism and ophthalmopathy. Amplified TCR beta CDR3 regions came from RNA transcripts. The HTBI primer set drove a first-round RT-PCR of the TCR CDR3. TCRdb reprocessed the multiplex PCR reads via MiXCR and lists one record per CDR3 protein. The sample has approximately 640,000 distinct CDR3 sequences, roughly 46% seen once. The sequencing sample was made of peripheral blood or thyroid tissue (not recorded which). Source of these receptors: an adult man with Graves' disease, either hyperthyroidism or ophthalmopathy (not recorded which).

The table lists this clonotype with a count of one. A read error may be the cause here, since a much bigger clone is one base away. The V gene is TRBV2, the J gene TRBJ2-5, with TRBD1 matching 8 bases. The germline CDR1 and CDR2 sequences are SNHLY and FYNNEI. After removal of 3 bases from V and 4 bases from J, the junction contained 10 bases not matched to a gene. The CDR3 spans 16 residues. The CDR3 DNA is TGTGCCAGCAGTGAGGGTGGCAGGGGGCGCGGAGAGACCCAGTACTTC. This gives the protein CASSEGGRGRGETQYF.

This clonotype was counted many times. This chain connects TRBV7-6 to TRBJ2-5; D is unresolved. There are 15 residues in the CDR3. Germline loops: CDR1 SGHVS, CDR2 FNYEAQ. V lost 1 base to trimming and J lost 1 base, with 10 bases between them. Here the CDR3 DNA reads TGTGCCAGCAGCTTAGTGGGCGGCATCCAAGAGACCCAGTACTTC. It yields the protein CASSLVGGIQETQYF.

This clonotype was counted between two and nine times. The germline gene is not matched at one end of the junction; a read error may be the cause. The chain is built from TRBV7-9 and TRBJ2-7; 8 nucleotides line up with TRBD1. Germline values: CDR1 SEHNR, CDR2 FQNEAQ (reference sequence). This CDR3 comprises 13 residues. In DNA, the CDR3 is TGTGCCAGCAGTCCGAAGGCGATGGACAGGGCGGACTTC. Its protein is CASSPKAMDRADF.

The chain carries TRBV7-2 and TRBJ1-2; 10 bases align to TRBD1. The CDR3 is 20 residues long. Germline CDR1 reads SGHTA; CDR2 reads FQGNSA. The V gene end was trimmed by 4 bases and the J gene end by 2 bases; junction bases not matched to a gene: 19. As DNA, the CDR3 is TGTGCCAGCAGCTCGACTAGTACGGGGACAGGGGCCAGCGCCAACTATGGCTACACCTTC. Translated: CASSSTSTGTGASANYGYTF.

This clonotype has ten or more counts. The genes are TRBV15 and TRBJ1-2, with D possibly TRBD1 on 6 matching bases. The CDR3 consists of 15 residues. The germline V and J ends were trimmed by 5 bases and 5 bases, with 18 bases remaining between them. CDR1 and CDR2 from the germline V gene are LNHNV and YYDKDF (reference sequence). This chain's CDR3 is CATSLEQGTPYGYTF. In nucleotides, the CDR3 is TGTGCCACCAGCCTTGAACAGGGAACCCCTTATGGCTACACCTTC.

This sequence joins TRBV27 and TRBJ1-2; 10 bases align to TRBD1. Trimming at V came to 0 bases and at J to 7 bases, leaving 2 bases not matched to a gene. This CDR3 is built from 14 residues. Germline V gives CDR1 MNHEY, CDR2 SMNVEV (reference sequence). CDR3 residues: CASSLSGQGTGYTF. Here the CDR3 DNA reads TGTGCCAGCAGTTTATCGGGACAGGGGACTGGCTACACCTTC.

The sample holds many counts of this clonotype. This chain links TRBV7-8 with TRBJ2-5, with 9 bases identical to TRBD2. V lost 4 bases, J lost 2 bases, and 5 bases stayed unmatched. Germline V lookup: CDR1 SGHVS, CDR2 FQNEAQ. CDR3 length equals 15 residues. CDR3 coding DNA: TGTGCCAGCAGCTGGGACCTAGCGGGGCAAGAGACCCAGTACTTC. Translated: CASSWDLAGQETQYF.

This clonotype came up many times. The rearrangement joins TRBV29-1 to TRBJ1-3; D is unclear. CDR3 length equals 12 residues. CDR1 and CDR2 (germline): SQVTM, ANQGSEA. The V end lost 4 bases, the J end lost 0 bases, and 4 bases lay between the germline ends. In DNA form, the CDR3 reads TGCAGCGTTGCCAGCTCTGGAAACACCATATATTTT. As protein: CSVASSGNTIYF.

V is TRBV2 and J is TRBJ1-1; D gene ambiguous. Germline V gene lookup returns CDR1 SNHLY and CDR2 FYNNEI. This CDR3 is 13 amino acids long. The V end lost 6 bases, the J end lost 5 bases, and 13 bases lay between the germline ends. The CDR3 reads CASSALGRTEAFF. The DNA for the CDR3 is TGTGCCAGCAGCGCTCTGGGGAGGACTGAAGCTTTCTTT.

Many counts were recorded for this clonotype. CDR3 residues: CASSPTPTTIYGYTF. The CDR3 coding sequence is TGTGCCAGCAGCCCCACTCCGACAACCATCTATGGCTACACCTTC. The chain employs TRBV9 and TRBJ1-2; D uncertain. This CDR3 contains 15 residues. Trimming stripped 4 bases from V and 4 bases from J, with 17 bases between. Germline V CDR1 and CDR2: SGDLS, YYNGEE. Combining the CDR3 with reference TRBV9 and TRBJ1-2 gives the whole variable domain DSGVTQTPKHLITATGQRVTLRCSPRSGDLSVYWYQQSLDQGLQFLIQYYNGEERAKGNILERFSAQQFPDLHSELNLSSLELGDSALYFCASSPTPTTIYGYTFGSGTRLTVV.

This clonotype was seen repeatedly, ten times or more. The chain carries TRBV29-1 and TRBJ1-1, with D uncertain. This CDR3 contains 13 residues. Germline CDR1 is SQVTM and CDR2 is ANQGSEA. V gave up 1 base and J gave up 8 bases, with 14 bases separating them. The chain's CDR3 is CSVEAAGVREAFF. In DNA, the CDR3 is TGCAGCGTTGAAGCCGCAGGTGTTAGGGAAGCTTTCTTT.

V and J are TRBV9 and TRBJ1-6; tentative D call: TRBD1 (5 bases). The CDR3 sequence is 12 residues long. Germline values: CDR1 SGDLS, CDR2 YYNGEE. V was pared by 5 bases and J by 13 bases, with 13 bases between. The CDR3 loop is CASRGPGMPLHF. CDR3 coding DNA: TGTGCCAGCAGGGGGCCGGGGATGCCCCTCCACTTT.

For this clonotype: A junction boundary mismatches the germline segment, possibly from a read error. V and J are TRBV6-1 and TRBJ1-5; maybe TRBD1 (6 bases). CDR1 and CDR2 from the germline V gene are MNHNS and SASEGT. The CDR3 totals 11 residues. The CDR3 region is CATSAGETQHF. The CDR3 coding sequence is TGTGCCACCAGTGCAGGGGAGACCCAGCATTTT.

This clonotype occurred a few times. This chain connects TRBV19 to TRBJ2-5; D is tentatively TRBD1 or TRBD2 (5 bases each). Germline CDR1 and CDR2: LNHDA and SQIVND (reference sequence). The V gene lost 9 bases and the J gene lost 7 bases, with 24 bases spanning the gap. The CDR3 sequence is 15 residues long. CDR3 region: CASSQVWDGGGTQYF. CDR3 in DNA: TGTGCCAGCAGCCAAGTGTGGGACGGAGGTGGGACCCAGTACTTC.